This TCR beta chain was captured in a study of T cells in Graves' hyperthyroidism and ophthalmopathy. The source material, RNA transcripts, was used to amplify TCR beta CDR3 regions. The TCR CDR3 was amplified in a first-round RT-PCR using the HTBI primer set. TCRdb re-called the multiplex PCR reads through MiXCR, storing one row per CDR3 protein. The data contain 400,000 or so distinct CDR3 sequences, about 14% of them singletons. Trimming took 7 bases from V and 0 from J, leaving 15 bases between them. The CDR3 contains 16 residues. Germline V gene data show CDR1 as LNHDA and CDR2 as SQIVND (reference sequence). Study-wide findings and caveats: Expanded thyroid clonotypes (above 0.001) were mostly also found in blood.

As concerns this clonotype: What it recognizes is unknown.

Specimen: blood. This sequence originates from a man aged 50-59 years with Graves' ophthalmopathy. V gene TRBV19 combines with J gene TRBJ2-2; tentatively, D is TRBD1 or TRBD2 (6 bases each). CDR3 nucleotide sequence: TGTGCCAGTACCTCTGGGGGGCAAACGAACACCGGGGAGCTGTTTTTT. It yields the protein CASTSGGQTNTGELFF.